The 6 T cell receptor beta chains below were found in one sample sequenced in a study of blood T cell repertoires in COVID-19. Method: immunoSEQ multiplex PCR; TCRdb's copy keeps in-frame clones and lacks some. Counted here are 150,000 to 200,000 clones, about 88% occurring once; the ten biggest clones make up 2.5% to 3.5%. The sample was peripheral blood. The origin of the receptors is a woman in her twenties or thirties with active or convalescent COVID-19.

The table lists this clone with a count of one. V and J are TRBV27 and TRBJ1-2; D is possibly TRBD1 (5 bases). Trimming cost V 6 bases and J 4 bases, with 18 bases left between them. The CDR3 is 15 amino acids. CDR1 is MNHEY and CDR2 is SMNVEV in the germline V gene (reference sequence). CDR3 coding DNA: TGTGCCAGCAGGTCTGGGGCCTTTTCGGGCTATGGCTACACCTTC. The encoded protein is CASRSGAFSGYGYTF.

This chain uses TRBV5-1 with TRBJ2-2; D gene unclear. The germline gives CDR1 SGHRS, CDR2 YFSETQ. V was clipped by 3 bases and J by 4 bases, with 19 bases between them. This CDR3 contains 17 residues. The DNA of the CDR3 is TGCGCCAGCAGCTCAAAAATTACTCAGCCGGGCACCGGGGAGCTGTTTTTT. Amino acid sequence: CASSSKITQPGTGELFF. The whole variable domain, filled in from reference TRBV5-1 and TRBJ2-2, reads KAGVTQTPRYLIKTRGQQVTLSCSPISGHRSVSWYQQTPGQGLQFLFEYFSETQRNKGNFPGRFSGRQFSNSRSEMNVSTLELGDSALYLCASSSKITQPGTGELFFGEGSRLTVL.

The chain combines TRBV11-2 with TRBJ1-2, with D possibly TRBD1 on 5 matching bases. The V gene's germline CDR1 is SGHAT and CDR2 FQNNGV. Between the trimmed V and J ends, which lost 1 base and 2 bases, there was a span of 8 bases. The CDR3 totals 14 residues. As DNA, the CDR3 is TGTGCCAGCAGCTTAGGGGGCGAGAACTATGGCTACACCTTC. It translates to CASSLGGENYGYTF.

The chain joins TRBV6-2 or TRBV6-3 to TRBJ1-2; 10 nucleotides align to TRBD1. The CDR3 consists of 14 residues. Germline CDR1 and CDR2: MNHEY and SVGEGT. Trimming at V came to 6 bases and at J to 7 bases, leaving 8 bases not matched to a gene. The CDR3 bases are TGTGCCAGCAGCATTCCGGGACAGGGGTTTGGCTACACCTTC. Encoded protein: CASSIPGQGFGYTF.

The chain uses TRBV7-9 and TRBJ1-2, with D uncertain. Trimming took 1 base from V and 5 from J, leaving 5 bases between them. From germline, CDR1 is SEHNR and CDR2 FQNEAQ (reference sequence). This CDR3 is 12 amino acids long. CDR3 bases: TGTGCCAGCAGCTTAGGAGGGTATGGCTACACCTTC. Amino acid sequence: CASSLGGYGYTF.

The V and J genes are TRBV5-1 and TRBJ1-4; D is unclear. The germline CDR1 and CDR2 sequences are SGHRS and YFSETQ. The CDR3 is made up of 14 amino acids. Trimming took off 10 bases at V and 0 bases at J, with 13 bases between the two ends. As DNA, the CDR3 is TGCGCCTCCCAGGCCGGGGCAACTAATGAAAAACTGTTTTTT. Amino acids: CASQAGATNEKLFF.